This is a list of T cell receptor beta chains from one sample in a study of blood T cell repertoires in COVID-19. Sequencing used immunoSEQ multiplex PCR; TCRdb keeps in-frame clones, though not all of them. This table holds 220,000 or so clones, 80% to 85% found once. The material sequenced was PBMCs or T cells enriched from blood (not recorded which). These receptors were collected from a woman in her thirties or forties who had recovered from COVID-19. Both conserved end residues are part of each CDR3. The order of the fields is D gene, J gene, V gene, CDR3 DNA, CDR3 protein. D genes are given only for firm matches.

d_call: TRBD2; j_call: TRBJ2-2; v_call: TRBV2; cdr3_nt: TGTGCCAGCACTTTTAGCGGGAGGGCCGTCGGGGAGCTGTTTTTT; cdr3_aa: CASTFSGRAVGELFF
d_call: TRBD2; j_call: TRBJ2-1; v_call: TRBV18; cdr3_nt: TGTGCCAGCTCAACTAGCGGGAGAAGAAATGAGCAGTTCTTC; cdr3_aa: CASSTSGRRNEQFF
d_call: NA; j_call: TRBJ2-3; v_call: TRBV3-1/TRBV3-2; cdr3_nt: TGTGCCAGCAGCCCACAGAACAGACCTAGCACAGATACGCAGTATTTT; cdr3_aa: CASSPQNRPSTDTQYF
d_call: TRBD2; j_call: TRBJ2-3; v_call: TRBV9; cdr3_nt: TGTGCCAGCAGCGTCTTAGCGGGAGAGGCGAACGCAGATACGCAGTATTTT; cdr3_aa: CASSVLAGEANADTQYF
d_call: NA; j_call: TRBJ2-7; v_call: TRBV5-8; cdr3_nt: TGTGCCAGCAGCTTGGGTTTTAGCAGAACCTACGAGCAGTACTTC; cdr3_aa: CASSLGFSRTYEQYF
d_call: NA; j_call: TRBJ2-2; v_call: TRBV24-1; cdr3_nt: TGTGCCACCAGTGATTTGGGGGCGGTGGCCGGGGAGCTGTTTTTT; cdr3_aa: CATSDLGAVAGELFF
d_call: TRBD1; j_call: TRBJ1-2; v_call: TRBV3-1/TRBV3-2; cdr3_nt: TGTGCCAGCAGCCAGTTTCCGGGACAGGATTATGGCTACACCTTC; cdr3_aa: CASSQFPGQDYGYTF
d_call: NA; j_call: TRBJ2-1; v_call: TRBV29-1; cdr3_nt: TGCAGCGTTCCCAGGACGGGATTCGGGAATGAGCAGTTCTTC; cdr3_aa: CSVPRTGFGNEQFF
d_call: NA; j_call: TRBJ2-2; v_call: TRBV5-6; cdr3_nt: TGTGCCAGCAGCTTGGGCGGCTACCTATCAGGGGAGCTGTTTTTT; cdr3_aa: CASSLGGYLSGELFF
d_call: NA; j_call: TRBJ1-2; v_call: TRBV7-2; cdr3_nt: TGTGCCAGCAGCACCACTCCGAACTATGGCTACACCTTC; cdr3_aa: CASSTTPNYGYTF
d_call: TRBD1; j_call: TRBJ2-5; v_call: TRBV18; cdr3_nt: TGTGCCAGCTCACCCGGGACAGGGCGAGAGACCCAGTACTTC; cdr3_aa: CASSPGTGRETQYF
d_call: TRBD2; j_call: TRBJ2-4; v_call: TRBV28; cdr3_nt: TGTGCCAGCAGTTTGTTGGGGGGGGCCAAAAACATTCAGTACTTC; cdr3_aa: CASSLLGGAKNIQYF
d_call: NA; j_call: TRBJ2-2; v_call: TRBV27; cdr3_nt: TGTGCCAGCAGTTCCATTAACACCGGGGAGCTGTTTTTT; cdr3_aa: CASSSINTGELFF
d_call: TRBD1; j_call: TRBJ1-3; v_call: TRBV7-2; cdr3_nt: TGTGCCAGCAGCTTAGCCGGGGCAGGGGGTTACACCATATATTTT; cdr3_aa: CASSLAGAGGYTIYF